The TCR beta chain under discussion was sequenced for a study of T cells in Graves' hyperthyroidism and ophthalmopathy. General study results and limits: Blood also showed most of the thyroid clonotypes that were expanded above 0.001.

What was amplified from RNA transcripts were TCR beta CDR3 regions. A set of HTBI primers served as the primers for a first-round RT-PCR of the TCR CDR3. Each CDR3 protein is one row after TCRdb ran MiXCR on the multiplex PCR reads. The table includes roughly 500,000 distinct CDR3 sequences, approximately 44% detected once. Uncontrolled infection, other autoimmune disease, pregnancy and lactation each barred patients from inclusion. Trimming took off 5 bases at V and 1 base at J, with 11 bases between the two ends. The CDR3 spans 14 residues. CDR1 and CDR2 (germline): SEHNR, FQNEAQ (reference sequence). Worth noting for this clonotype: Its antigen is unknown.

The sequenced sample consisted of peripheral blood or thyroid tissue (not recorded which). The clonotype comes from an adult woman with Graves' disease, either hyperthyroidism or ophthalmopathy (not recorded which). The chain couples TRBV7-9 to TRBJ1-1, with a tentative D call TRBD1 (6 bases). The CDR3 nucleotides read TGTGCCAGCAGCCCCAGGGGAGAGAACACTGAAGCTTTCTTT. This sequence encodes CASSPRGENTEAFF.